This TCR beta chain was captured in a study of cytomegalovirus exposure and HLA in healthy donors. Method: immunoSEQ multiplex PCR; TCRdb's copy keeps in-frame clones and lacks some. Of about 150,000 clones in the sample, about 89% were seen once. Germline lookup yields CDR1 SQVTM and CDR2 ANQGSEA. The V end was cut by 6 bases, the J end by 2 bases, with 18 bases between. There are 15 residues in the CDR3. J is TRBJ2-3 and V is TRBV29-1; perhaps TRBD2 as D (6 bases). This receptor was obtained from a woman younger than 35 in good health and CMV-seropositive. The sequenced material came from PBMCs. This chain's CDR3 is CSVRRASDTTDTQYF. As DNA, the CDR3 is TGCAGCGTGCGCAGGGCTAGCGACACCACAGATACGCAGTATTTT.